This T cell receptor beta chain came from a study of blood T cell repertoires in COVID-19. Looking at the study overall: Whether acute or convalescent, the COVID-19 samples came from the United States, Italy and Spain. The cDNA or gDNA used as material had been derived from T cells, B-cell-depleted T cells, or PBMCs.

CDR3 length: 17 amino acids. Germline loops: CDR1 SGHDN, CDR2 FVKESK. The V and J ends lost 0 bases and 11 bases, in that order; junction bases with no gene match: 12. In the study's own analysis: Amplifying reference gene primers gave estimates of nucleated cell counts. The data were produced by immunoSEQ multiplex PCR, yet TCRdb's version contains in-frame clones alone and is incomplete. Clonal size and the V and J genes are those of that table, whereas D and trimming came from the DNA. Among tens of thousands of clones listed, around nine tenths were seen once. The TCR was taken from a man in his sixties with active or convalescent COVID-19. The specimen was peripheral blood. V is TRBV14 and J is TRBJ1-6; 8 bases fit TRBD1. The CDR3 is CASSQEEWTGTWPPLHF. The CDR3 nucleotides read TGTGCCAGCAGCCAAGAAGAATGGACAGGGACTTGGCCACCCCTCCACTTT. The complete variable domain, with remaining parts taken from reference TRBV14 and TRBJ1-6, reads EAGVTQFPSHSVIEKGQTVTLRCDPISGHDNLYWYRRVMGKEIKFLLHFVKESKQDESGMPNNRFLAERTGGTYSTLKVQPAELEDSGVYFCASSQEEWTGTWPPLHFGNGTRLTVT.